This T cell receptor (beta chain) was obtained from a study of early T cells in non-severe SARS-CoV-2 infection. TCRdb itself ran the 5' RACE reads through MiXCR, one entry per CDR3 protein. The table has some 71,000 distinct CDR3 sequences, around a tenth seen once. The CDR3 is 14 amino acids. The V end lost 0 bases, the J end lost 1 base, and 7 bases lay between the germline ends. The germline CDR1 and CDR2 sequences are SGHRS and YFSETQ. Input material: whole blood. This sequence joins TRBV5-1 and TRBJ2-5; D gene unclear. This clonotype was obtained from an adult who was a healthcare worker with PCR-confirmed SARS-CoV-2 infection or an uninfected control (not recorded which). This chain's CDR3 is CASSLEGVQETQYF. CDR3 DNA: TGCGCCAGCAGCTTGGAAGGTGTCCAAGAGACCCAGTACTTC.